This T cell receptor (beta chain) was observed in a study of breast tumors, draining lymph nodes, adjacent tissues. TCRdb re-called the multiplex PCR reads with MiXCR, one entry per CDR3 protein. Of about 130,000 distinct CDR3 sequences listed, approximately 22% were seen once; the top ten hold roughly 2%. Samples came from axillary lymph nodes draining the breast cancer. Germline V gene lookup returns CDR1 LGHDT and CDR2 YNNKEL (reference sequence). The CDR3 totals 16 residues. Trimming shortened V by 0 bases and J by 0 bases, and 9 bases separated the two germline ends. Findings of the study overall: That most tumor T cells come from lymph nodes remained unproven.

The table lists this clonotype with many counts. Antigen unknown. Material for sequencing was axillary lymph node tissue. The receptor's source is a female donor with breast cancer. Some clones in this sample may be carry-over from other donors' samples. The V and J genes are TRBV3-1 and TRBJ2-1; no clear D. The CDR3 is CASSQDGLDSYNEQFF. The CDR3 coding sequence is TGTGCCAGCAGCCAAGATGGGTTAGACTCCTACAATGAGCAGTTCTTC.